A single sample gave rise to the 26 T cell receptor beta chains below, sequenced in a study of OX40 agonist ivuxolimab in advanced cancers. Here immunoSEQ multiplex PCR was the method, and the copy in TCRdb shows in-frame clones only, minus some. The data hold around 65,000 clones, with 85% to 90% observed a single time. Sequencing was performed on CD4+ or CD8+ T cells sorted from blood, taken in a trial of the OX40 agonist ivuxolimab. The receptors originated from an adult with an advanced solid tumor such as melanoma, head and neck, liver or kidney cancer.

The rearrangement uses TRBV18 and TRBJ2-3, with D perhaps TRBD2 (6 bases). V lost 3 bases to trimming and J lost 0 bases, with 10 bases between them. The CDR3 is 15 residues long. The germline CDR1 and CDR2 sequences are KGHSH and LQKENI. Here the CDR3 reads CASSPDYLSTDTQYF. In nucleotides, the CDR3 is TGTGCCAGCTCACCGGACTACCTGAGCACAGATACGCAGTATTTT.

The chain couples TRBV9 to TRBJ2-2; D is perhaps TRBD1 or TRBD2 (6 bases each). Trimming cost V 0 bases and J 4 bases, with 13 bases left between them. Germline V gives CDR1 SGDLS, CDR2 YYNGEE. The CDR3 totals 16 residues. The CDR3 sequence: CASSVDPGARTGELFF. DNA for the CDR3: TGTGCCAGCAGCGTAGATCCGGGGGCGCGCACCGGGGAGCTGTTTTTT.

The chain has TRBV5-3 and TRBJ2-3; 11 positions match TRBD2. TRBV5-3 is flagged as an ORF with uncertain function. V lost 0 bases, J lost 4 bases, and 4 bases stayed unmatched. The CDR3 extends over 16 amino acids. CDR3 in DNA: TGTGCCAGAAGCTTGGACCCTAGCGGGAGGTCAGATACGCAGTATTTT. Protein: CARSLDPSGRSDTQYF.

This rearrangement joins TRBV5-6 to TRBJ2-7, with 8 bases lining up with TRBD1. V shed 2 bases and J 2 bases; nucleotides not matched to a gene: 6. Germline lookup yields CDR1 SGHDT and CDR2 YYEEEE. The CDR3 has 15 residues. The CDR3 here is CASSFRQGNAYEQYF. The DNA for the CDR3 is TGTGCCAGCAGCTTTCGACAGGGGAATGCCTACGAGCAGTACTTC.

This CDR3 reads CASSRTGDYEQYF. The CDR3 nucleotides read TGTGCCAGCAGTCGGACAGGGGACTACGAGCAGTACTTC. The V and J genes are TRBV6-1 and TRBJ2-7; 9 nucleotides align to TRBD1. The V gene's germline CDR1 is MNHNS and CDR2 SASEGT. The ends lost 5 bases at V and 3 bases at J; junction bases unmatched: 2. This CDR3 spans 13 amino acids.

CDR3 protein: CASRRLAGGENNEQFF. CDR3 DNA: TGTGCCAGCAGAAGACTAGCGGGAGGGGAAAACAATGAGCAGTTCTTC. J is TRBJ2-1 and V is TRBV2; TRBD2 matches 14 bases. CDR3 size: 16 residues. Germline V CDR1 and CDR2: SNHLY, FYNNEI. Trimming at V came to 6 bases and at J to 5 bases, leaving 6 bases not matched to a gene.

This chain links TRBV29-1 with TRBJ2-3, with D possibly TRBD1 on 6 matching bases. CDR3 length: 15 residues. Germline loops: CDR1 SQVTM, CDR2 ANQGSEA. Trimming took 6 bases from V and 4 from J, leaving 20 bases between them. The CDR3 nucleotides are TGCAGCGTCCTCACAGGGTACCGCCCCGCAGATACGCAGTATTTT. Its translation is CSVLTGYRPADTQYF.

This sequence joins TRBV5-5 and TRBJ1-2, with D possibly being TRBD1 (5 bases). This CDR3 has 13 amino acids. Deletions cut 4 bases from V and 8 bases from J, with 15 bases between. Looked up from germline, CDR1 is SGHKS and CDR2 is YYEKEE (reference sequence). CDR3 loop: CASSRDGVSGYTF. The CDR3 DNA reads TGTGCCAGCAGCCGGGACGGTGTGTCGGGCTACACCTTC.

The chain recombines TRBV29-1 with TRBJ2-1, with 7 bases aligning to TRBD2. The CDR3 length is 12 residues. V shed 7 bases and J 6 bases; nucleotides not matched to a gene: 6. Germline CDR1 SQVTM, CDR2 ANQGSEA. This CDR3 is CSADGRLNEQFF. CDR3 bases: TGCAGCGCAGACGGGAGGCTCAATGAGCAGTTCTTC.

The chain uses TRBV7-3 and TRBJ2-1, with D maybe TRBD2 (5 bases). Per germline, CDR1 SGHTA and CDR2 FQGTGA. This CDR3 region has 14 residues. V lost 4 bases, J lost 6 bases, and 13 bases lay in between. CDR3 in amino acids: CASSSIGSSNEQFF. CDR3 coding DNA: TGTGCCAGCAGCTCAATAGGGAGCTCCAATGAGCAGTTCTTC.

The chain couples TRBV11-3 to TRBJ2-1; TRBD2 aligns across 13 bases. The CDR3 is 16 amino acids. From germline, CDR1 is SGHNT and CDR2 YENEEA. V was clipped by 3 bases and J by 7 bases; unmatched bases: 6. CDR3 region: CASSFFGTSGTNEQFF. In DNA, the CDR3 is TGTGCCAGCAGCTTTTTCGGGACTAGCGGGACTAATGAGCAGTTCTTC.

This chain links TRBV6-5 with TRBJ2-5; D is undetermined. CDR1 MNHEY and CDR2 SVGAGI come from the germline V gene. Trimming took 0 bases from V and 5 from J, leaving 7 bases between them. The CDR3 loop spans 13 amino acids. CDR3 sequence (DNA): TGTGCCAGCAGTTACTCTATAACGGAGACCCAGTACTTC. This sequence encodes CASSYSITETQYF.

The CDR3 coding sequence is TGTGCCAGCAGTTTGACAGGAGATAGCAATCAGCCCCAGCATTTT. The encoded protein is CASSLTGDSNQPQHF. The V call is TRBV9, the J call TRBJ1-5, with a possible D match to TRBD1 (6 bases). V gave up 5 bases and J gave up 0 bases, with 12 bases separating them. Germline loops: CDR1 SGDLS, CDR2 YYNGEE. The CDR3 totals 15 residues.

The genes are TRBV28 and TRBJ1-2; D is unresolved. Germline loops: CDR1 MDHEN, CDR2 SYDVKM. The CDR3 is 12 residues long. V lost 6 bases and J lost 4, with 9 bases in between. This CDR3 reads CASSIGLYGYTF. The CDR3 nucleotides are TGTGCCAGCAGCATTGGGCTCTATGGCTACACCTTC.

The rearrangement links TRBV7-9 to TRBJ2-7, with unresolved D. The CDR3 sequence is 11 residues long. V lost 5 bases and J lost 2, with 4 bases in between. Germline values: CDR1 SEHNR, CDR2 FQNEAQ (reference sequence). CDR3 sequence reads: CASSAAYEQYF. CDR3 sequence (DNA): TGTGCCAGCAGCGCAGCCTACGAGCAGTACTTC.

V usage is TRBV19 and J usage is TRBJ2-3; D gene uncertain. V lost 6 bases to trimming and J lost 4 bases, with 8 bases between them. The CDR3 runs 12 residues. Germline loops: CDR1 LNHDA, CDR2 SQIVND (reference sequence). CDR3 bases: TGTGCCAGTAGCCGTGTAGCAGATACGCAGTATTTT. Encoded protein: CASSRVADTQYF.

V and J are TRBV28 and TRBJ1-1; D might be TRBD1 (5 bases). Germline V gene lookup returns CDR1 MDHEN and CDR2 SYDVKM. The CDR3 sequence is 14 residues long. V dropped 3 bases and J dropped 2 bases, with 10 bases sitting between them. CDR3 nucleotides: TGTGCCAGCAGTTTCGGGGGGTCAAACACTGAAGCTTTCTTT. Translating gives CASSFGGSNTEAFF.

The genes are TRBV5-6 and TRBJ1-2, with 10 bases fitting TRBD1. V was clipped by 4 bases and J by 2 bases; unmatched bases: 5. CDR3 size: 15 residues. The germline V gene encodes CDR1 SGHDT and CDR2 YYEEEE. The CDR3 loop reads CASSPPGQGNYGYTF. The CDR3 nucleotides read TGTGCCAGCAGCCCACCGGGACAGGGGAACTATGGCTACACCTTC.

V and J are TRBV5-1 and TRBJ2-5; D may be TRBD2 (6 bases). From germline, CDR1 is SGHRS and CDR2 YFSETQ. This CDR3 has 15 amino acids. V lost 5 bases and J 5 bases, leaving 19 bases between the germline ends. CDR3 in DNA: TGCGCCAGCAGGGCCGCCGGGACTCGGGGGGAGACCCAGTACTTC. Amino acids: CASRAAGTRGETQYF.

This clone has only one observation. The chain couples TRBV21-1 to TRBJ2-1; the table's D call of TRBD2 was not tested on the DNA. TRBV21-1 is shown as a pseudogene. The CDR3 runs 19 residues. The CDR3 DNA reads TGTGCCAGCAGGCGTCTACTAGCGGGAGGGAGTGATGTCTACAATGAGCAGTTCTTC. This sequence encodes CASRRLLAGGSDVYNEQFF.

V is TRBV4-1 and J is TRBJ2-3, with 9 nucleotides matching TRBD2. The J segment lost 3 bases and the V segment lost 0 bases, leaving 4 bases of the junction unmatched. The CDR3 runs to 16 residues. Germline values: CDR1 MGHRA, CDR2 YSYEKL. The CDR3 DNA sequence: TGCGCCAGCAGCCAAGAAGGGCTAGCGGGAACAGATACGCAGTATTTT. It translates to CASSQEGLAGTDTQYF.

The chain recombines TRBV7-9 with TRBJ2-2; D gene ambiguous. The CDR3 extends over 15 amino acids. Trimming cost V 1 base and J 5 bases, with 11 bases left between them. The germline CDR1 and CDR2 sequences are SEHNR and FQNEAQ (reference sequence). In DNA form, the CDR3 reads TGTGCCAGCAGCTTAGTGATAGGCCTGACCGGGGAGCTGTTTTTT. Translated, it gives CASSLVIGLTGELFF.

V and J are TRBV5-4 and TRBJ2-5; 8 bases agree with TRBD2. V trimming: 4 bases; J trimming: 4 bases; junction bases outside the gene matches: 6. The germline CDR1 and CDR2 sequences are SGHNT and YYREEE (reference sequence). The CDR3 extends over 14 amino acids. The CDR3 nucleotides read TGTGCCAGCAGCCTGATCGGGACTAGAGAGACCCAGTACTTC. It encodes CASSLIGTRETQYF.

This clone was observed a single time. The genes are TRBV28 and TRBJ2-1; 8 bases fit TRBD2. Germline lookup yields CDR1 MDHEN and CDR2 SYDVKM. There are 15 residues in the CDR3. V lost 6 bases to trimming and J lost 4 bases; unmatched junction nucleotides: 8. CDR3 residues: CASRISAGEYNEQFF. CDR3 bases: TGTGCCAGCAGGATATCAGCGGGAGAGTACAATGAGCAGTTCTTC.

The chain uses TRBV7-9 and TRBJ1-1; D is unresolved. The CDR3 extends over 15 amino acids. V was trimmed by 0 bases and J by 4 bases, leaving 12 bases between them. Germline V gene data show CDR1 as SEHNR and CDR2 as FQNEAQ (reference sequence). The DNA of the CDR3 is TGTGCCAGCAGCTTAGCGCCGGGGTGGTCCACTGAAGCTTTCTTT. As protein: CASSLAPGWSTEAFF.

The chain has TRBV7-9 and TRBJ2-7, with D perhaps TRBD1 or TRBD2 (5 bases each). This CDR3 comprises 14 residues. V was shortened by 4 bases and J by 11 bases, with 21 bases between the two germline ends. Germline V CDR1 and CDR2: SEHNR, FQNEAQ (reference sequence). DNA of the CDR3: TGTGCCAGCAGCTCCTCAGCGGTAAAGGACAAGGAGTACTTC. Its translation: CASSSSAVKDKEYF.